The clone carrying this T cell receptor (beta chain) has ten or more counts. The CDR3 extends over 12 amino acids. V lost 1 base and J 7 bases, leaving 10 bases between the germline ends. The V gene's germline CDR1 is DFQATT and CDR2 SNEGSKA (reference sequence). Unique molecular identifiers were used in preparing the TCRbeta library. MiXCR was run by TCRdb on the PCR reads, yielding one entry per CDR3 protein. The table includes approximately 100,000 distinct CDR3 sequences, 9.5% to 15% detected once. This entry comes from a study of T-cell reconstitution after alpha-beta-depleted transplantation in children.

The gene calls are TRBV20-1 and TRBJ1-1; possibly TRBD1 for D (5 bases). The source is a human donor who donated a stem cell graft to a child with inherited bone marrow failure. Material: PBMCs from the stem cell graft donor, obtained from the stem cell graft. The CDR3, as DNA: TGCAGTGCTAGAGGTTGGGGGGGTGAAGCTTTCTTT. Translation: CSARGWGGEAFF.